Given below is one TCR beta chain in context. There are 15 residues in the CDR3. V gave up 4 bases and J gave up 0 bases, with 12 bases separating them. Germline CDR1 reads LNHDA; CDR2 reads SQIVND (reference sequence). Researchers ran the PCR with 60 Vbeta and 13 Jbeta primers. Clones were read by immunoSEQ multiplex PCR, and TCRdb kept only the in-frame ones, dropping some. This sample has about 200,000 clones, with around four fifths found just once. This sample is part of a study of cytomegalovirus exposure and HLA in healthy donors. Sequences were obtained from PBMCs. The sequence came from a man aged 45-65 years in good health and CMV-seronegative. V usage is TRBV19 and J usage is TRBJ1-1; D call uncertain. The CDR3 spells CASSTGSPLNTEAFF. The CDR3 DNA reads TGTGCCAGTAGTACAGGATCTCCGTTGAACACTGAAGCTTTCTTT.